Presented here are 13 T cell receptor beta chains from one specimen sequenced in a study of PD-L1 blockade in urothelial cancer. Time point meaning: peripheral blood 6 weeks after treatment start. TCRdb keeps only in-frame clones here, not all; method: immunoSEQ multiplex PCR. The sample holds 95,000 to 150,000 clones, about 82% seen once. The specimen was PBMCs, collected around atezolizumab (anti-PD-L1) treatment. The receptors come from a man aged 50 or older with urothelial cancer.

The genes are TRBV19 and TRBJ2-1; D remains unclear. Trimming stripped 5 bases from V and 1 base from J, with 15 bases between. Germline CDR1 reads LNHDA; CDR2 reads SQIVND (reference sequence). CDR3 length equals 16 residues. The CDR3 reads CASSGLGAISYNEQFF. DNA of the CDR3: TGTGCCAGTAGTGGTCTAGGCGCCATTTCCTACAATGAGCAGTTCTTC. Filled out from reference TRBV19 and TRBJ2-1, the complete variable domain reads DGGITQSPKYLFRKEGQNVTLSCEQNLNHDAMYWYRQDPGQGLRLIYYSQIVNDFQKGDIAEGYSVSREKKESFPLTVTSAQKNPTAFYLCASSGLGAISYNEQFFGPGTRLTVL.

The rearrangement joins TRBV29-1 to TRBJ1-2, with D maybe TRBD1 (5 bases). The germline V gene encodes CDR1 SQVTM and CDR2 ANQGSEA. Trimming took 4 bases from V and 4 from J, leaving 10 bases between them. This CDR3 has 12 residues. The CDR3 bases are TGCAGCGTTGTAGGGGTCGGCTATGGCTACACCTTC. Translating it yields CSVVGVGYGYTF.

V is TRBV6-5 and J is TRBJ2-7; 10 nucleotides align to TRBD2. Trimming cost V 6 bases and J 5 bases; bases outside gene matches: 7. Germline V gene data show CDR1 as MNHEY and CDR2 as SVGAGI. The CDR3 covers 14 residues. CDR3 DNA sequence: TGTGCCAGCAGCCCGGGACTAGCGTTCAACGAGCAGTACTTC. The encoded protein is CASSPGLAFNEQYF.

The chain employs TRBV7-3 and TRBJ1-2, with TRBD1 matching over 8 bases. J was trimmed by 4 bases and V by 3 bases; bases with no gene match: 1. In germline, CDR1 is SGHTA, CDR2 FQGTGA. CDR3 length: 13 residues. As DNA, the CDR3 is TGTGCCAGCAGCTTCCAGGGGGCCTATGGCTACACCTTC. Protein sequence: CASSFQGAYGYTF.

The table lists this clone with a few counts. The DNA for the CDR3 is TGTGCCAGCAGGCGGACAGAGAACTATGGCTACACCTTC. It encodes CASRRTENYGYTF. This chain links TRBV27 with TRBJ1-2; D is perhaps TRBD1 (6 bases). The CDR3 consists of 13 residues. Germline-derived CDR1 and CDR2 are MNHEY and SMNVEV (reference sequence). The germline V and J ends were trimmed by 6 bases and 2 bases, with 10 bases remaining between them.

The chain is built from TRBV7-9 and TRBJ2-1; weak D call: TRBD1 (6 bases). Trimming left V 3 bases short and J 3 bases short, with 6 bases between. Germline values: CDR1 SEHNR, CDR2 FQNEAQ (reference sequence). The length of the CDR3 is 13 residues. CDR3 in amino acids: CASSLDSYNEQFF. For the CDR3, the DNA is TGTGCCAGCAGCTTGGACAGCTACAATGAGCAGTTCTTC.

The chain recombines TRBV29-1 with TRBJ2-5, with TRBD1 identical over 8 bases. This CDR3 is built from 15 residues. J was trimmed by 2 bases and V by 6 bases; bases with no gene match: 11. Germline V gene sequence: CDR1 SQVTM, CDR2 ANQGSEA. CDR3 DNA: TGCAGCGTGCGGACAGGGAGGAGGTCTCAAGAGACCCAGTACTTC. Its protein product is CSVRTGRRSQETQYF.

This clone was seen only once. The V call is TRBV30, the J call TRBJ1-2; D is perhaps TRBD1 (5 bases). Germline V gene sequence: CDR1 GTSNPN, CDR2 SVGIG (reference sequence). The CDR3 is 14 amino acids. Deletions cut 2 bases from V and 8 bases from J, with 18 bases between. CDR3 in amino acids: CAWSKGLSLGGYTF. The CDR3 region has the DNA TGTGCCTGGAGTAAGGGACTGAGCTTGGGGGGCTACACCTTC.

The V and J genes are TRBV13 and TRBJ2-3; the match to TRBD1 covers 9 bases. The CDR3 runs 17 residues. Germline CDR1 and CDR2: PRHDT and FYEKMQ (reference sequence). The V and J ends lost 5 bases and 2 bases, in that order; junction bases with no gene match: 11. This chain's CDR3 is CASSRTGEIGFTDTQYF. As DNA, the CDR3 is TGTGCCAGCAGCCGGACAGGGGAGATAGGTTTCACAGATACGCAGTATTTT.

V and J are TRBV5-1 and TRBJ1-2; the match to TRBD1 covers 7 bases. Germline loops: CDR1 SGHRS, CDR2 YFSETQ. This CDR3 is 15 amino acids long. Unmatched junction bases numbered 6, after V lost 0 bases and J lost 4 bases. DNA of the CDR3: TGCGCCAGCAGCTTGGATGGGGGGACAGTCTATGGCTACACCTTC. It codes for CASSLDGGTVYGYTF.

The CDR3 DNA reads TGTGCCAGCCGGCCAGGGGTGGGTGGCTACACCTTC. Protein: CASRPGVGGYTF. This rearrangement joins TRBV27 to TRBJ1-2; D might be TRBD1 (6 bases). This CDR3 is built from 12 residues. Germline CDR1 is MNHEY and CDR2 is SMNVEV (reference sequence). V lost 8 bases and J 7 bases, leaving 14 bases between the germline ends.

V and J are TRBV19 and TRBJ2-1; a weak D match, TRBD1 (6 bases). CDR3 size: 15 residues. Germline V gene lookup returns CDR1 LNHDA and CDR2 SQIVND (reference sequence). V shed 7 bases and J shed 2 bases, with 15 bases lying between them. The CDR3 sequence: CASKRKTGTYNEQFF. CDR3 bases: TGTGCCAGTAAACGAAAGACAGGTACCTACAATGAGCAGTTCTTC.

This clone was seen once. CDR3 loop: CATSRERGLYSYEQYF. The CDR3 coding sequence is TGTGCCACCAGCAGAGAAAGGGGGCTCTACTCCTACGAGCAGTACTTC. The chain has TRBV15 and TRBJ2-7; 7 bases are a match to TRBD1. This CDR3 has 16 amino acids. Germline loops: CDR1 LNHNV, CDR2 YYDKDF (reference sequence). The V segment lost 0 bases and the J segment 0 bases; nucleotides outside the gene matches: 5.